Shown below are 6 T cell receptor beta chains from a single sample sequenced in a study of cytomegalovirus exposure and HLA in healthy donors. With 60 Vbeta and 13 Jbeta primers, the PCR was carried out. Measured with immunoSEQ multiplex PCR; TCRdb has only the in-frame clones, and not every one. The sample lists 95,000 to 150,000 clones, around 78% occurring once. The sample was PBMCs. The receptors stem from a man younger than 35 in good health and CMV-seropositive.

J is TRBJ2-5 and V is TRBV25-1; D call uncertain. The end of the DNA is better explained by TRBJ2-7, so the J call may be wrong. CDR1 MGHDK and CDR2 SYGVNS come from the germline V gene. This CDR3 is 11 amino acids long. CDR3 DNA: TGTGCCAGCAGTGAATGGGGCGAGCAGTACTTC. Translating gives CASSEWGEQYF.

V is TRBV7-6 and J is TRBJ1-3; maybe TRBD1 (5 bases). Germline CDR1 reads SGHVS; CDR2 reads FNYEAQ. Trimming removed 0 bases from V and 4 bases from J, with 7 bases in between. The CDR3 length is 14 residues. The CDR3 nucleotides read TGTGCCAGCAGCTTAGCGGGGCCGGGAAACACCATATATTTT. It translates to CASSLAGPGNTIYF.

The V call is TRBV13, the J call TRBJ2-7; 8 bases match TRBD2. Trimming cost V 4 bases and J 0 bases; bases outside gene matches: 5. The CDR3 has 15 residues. Germline V gene data show CDR1 as PRHDT and CDR2 as FYEKMQ (reference sequence). CDR3 residues: CASSSPSGSSYEQYF. CDR3 DNA sequence: TGTGCCAGCAGCTCTCCCAGCGGGAGCTCCTACGAGCAGTACTTC.

The chain has TRBV5-1 and TRBJ2-7, with TRBD1 as a possible D gene (6 bases). This CDR3 region has 13 residues. CDR1 and CDR2 (germline): SGHRS, YFSETQ. Between the trimmed V and J ends, which lost 7 bases and 1 base, there was a span of 12 bases. In DNA form, the CDR3 reads TGCGCCAGCGCTCAGGGGCTATCCTACGAGCAGTACTTC. Protein sequence: CASAQGLSYEQYF. Filled out from reference TRBV5-1 and TRBJ2-7, the complete variable domain reads KAGVTQTPRYLIKTRGQQVTLSCSPISGHRSVSWYQQTPGQGLQFLFEYFSETQRNKGNFPGRFSGRQFSNSRSEMNVSTLELGDSALYLCASAQGLSYEQYFGPGTRLTVT.

CDR3 sequence (DNA): TGTGCCAGCAGTGCAGGGGCCCCCTTCCCCACCGAGCAGTACTTC. It codes for CASSAGAPFPTEQYF. The chain has TRBV25-1 and TRBJ2-7; D possibly corresponds to TRBD1 (6 bases). Germline CDR1 MGHDK, CDR2 SYGVNS. CDR3 length: 15 residues. The ends were cut back, 4 bases at V and 6 bases at J, with 19 bases in the middle.

This clone came up once. J is TRBJ2-7 and V is TRBV21-1; TRBD1 is taken as the D call from the table, unchecked against the DNA. TRBV21-1 is marked as a pseudogene. The CDR3 runs 16 residues. Written as DNA, the CDR3 is TGTGCCAGCAGCATGAAACCGGGACAGGGGGTGTACGAGCAGTACTTC. It yields the protein CASSMKPGQGVYEQYF.